Below, 29 T cell receptor beta chains from the same sample are listed, as sequenced in a study of blood T cell repertoires in COVID-19. Only in-frame clones appear in the TCRdb table, and some are missing; sequencing was by immunoSEQ multiplex PCR. In the table there are over 100,000 clones, approximately 80% of which are singletons. The sequenced sample was peripheral blood. The receptor set was obtained from a woman aged 55-75 years with acute or convalescent COVID-19.

This chain links TRBV5-1 with TRBJ1-2; the match to TRBD1 covers 9 bases. Germline lookup yields CDR1 SGHRS and CDR2 YFSETQ. The CDR3 is 15 amino acids. V lost 0 bases and J lost 6; bases outside the gene matches: 6. This CDR3 is CASSLDGQGIHGYTF. The CDR3 DNA reads TGCGCCAGCAGCTTGGACGGACAGGGGATCCATGGCTACACCTTC.

The chain recombines TRBV9 with TRBJ2-6, with 7 bases fitting TRBD1. Germline loops: CDR1 SGDLS, CDR2 YYNGEE. This CDR3 comprises 18 residues. V shed 0 bases, J shed 1 base, and the junction held 7 bases outside the gene matches. DNA for the CDR3: TGTGCCAGCAGCGTAGCTCCGGACAGGTCGTCTGGGGCCAACGTCCTGACTTTC. Its translation: CASSVAPDRSSGANVLTF.

The chain recombines TRBV7-9 with TRBJ2-1, with 8 positions matching TRBD2. The germline V gene encodes CDR1 SEHNR and CDR2 FQNEAQ (reference sequence). CDR3 length: 15 amino acids. J gave up 7 bases and V 2 bases, and 7 bases lay outside the gene matches. The CDR3 sequence: CASSLKAGGRNEQFF. The DNA for the CDR3 is TGTGCCAGCAGCTTAAAGGCGGGGGGCAGGAATGAGCAGTTCTTC.

The rearrangement joins TRBV30 to TRBJ1-6; 9 nucleotides agree with TRBD1. Unmatched junction bases numbered 0, after V lost 0 bases and J lost 6 bases. The CDR3 has 14 amino acids. CDR1 and CDR2 from the germline V gene are GTSNPN and SVGIG (reference sequence). The CDR3 DNA follows: TGTGCCTGGAGTGTACAGGGGGCTAATTCACCCCTCCACTTT. It yields the protein CAWSVQGANSPLHF.

This rearrangement joins TRBV5-6 to TRBJ1-1, with D possibly being TRBD1 (6 bases). V gave up 9 bases and J gave up 1 base, with 19 bases separating them. The germline CDR1 and CDR2 sequences are SGHDT and YYEEEE. This CDR3 has 15 amino acids. The chain's CDR3 is CANRPRDTRNTEAFF. The CDR3 region has the DNA TGTGCCAACAGGCCCCGGGACACCAGGAACACTGAAGCTTTCTTT.

The V gene is TRBV5-4, the J gene TRBJ1-1, with D possibly TRBD1 on 5 matching bases. Trimming pared 4 bases from V and 2 bases from J, leaving 15 bases between. The CDR3 spans 15 residues. The germline gives CDR1 SGHNT, CDR2 YYREEE (reference sequence). The CDR3 region has the DNA TGTGCCAGCAGCCCGATGGGGGGTGGAAACACTGAAGCTTTCTTT. Translating it yields CASSPMGGGNTEAFF.

CDR3: CATGGTGNQPQHF. For the CDR3, the DNA is TGTGCCACCGGCGGGACAGGGAATCAGCCCCAGCATTTT. The chain carries TRBV24-1 and TRBJ1-5, with 9 bases lining up with TRBD1. V shed 9 bases, J shed 4 bases, and the junction held 3 bases outside the gene matches. Germline CDR1 and CDR2: KGHDR and SFDVKD. The CDR3 has 13 amino acids.

V is TRBV5-1 and J is TRBJ1-2, with 9 bases that match TRBD1. The CDR3 is 15 amino acids. Germline CDR1 reads SGHRS; CDR2 reads YFSETQ. V gave up 4 bases and J gave up 7 bases; unmatched junction bases: 11. The chain's CDR3 is CASSAVGQGTGGYTF. The DNA for the CDR3 is TGCGCCAGCAGCGCGGTGGGACAGGGTACCGGTGGCTACACCTTC.

The chain carries TRBV10-3 and TRBJ2-3; 10 bases map to TRBD1. Looked up from germline, CDR1 is ENHRY and CDR2 is SYGVKD. The CDR3 is 14 residues long. The V gene end was trimmed by 4 bases and the J gene end by 3 bases; junction bases not matched to a gene: 1. For the CDR3, the DNA is TGTGCCATCAGTGGGGGACAGGGGACAGATACGCAGTATTTT. The encoded protein is CAISGGQGTDTQYF.

In this sample, this clone turned up a few times. The V call is TRBV9, the J call TRBJ1-6; possibly TRBD1 for D (5 bases). The V gene lost 4 bases and the J gene lost 10 bases, with 9 bases spanning the gap. The CDR3 has 12 residues. Germline V gives CDR1 SGDLS, CDR2 YYNGEE. CDR3: CASSRDSSPLHF. CDR3 coding DNA: TGTGCCAGCAGCCGGGACTCCTCACCCCTCCACTTT.

The chain uses TRBV4-2 and TRBJ1-2; D is perhaps TRBD1 (5 bases). The CDR3 sequence is 15 residues long. From germline, CDR1 is LGHNA and CDR2 YNFKEQ. The V end was cut by 3 bases, the J end by 7 bases, with 18 bases between. The CDR3 bases are TGTGCCAGCAGCCACCCTGGGGACGGGGGACGTGGCTACACCTTC. It codes for CASSHPGDGGRGYTF.

V usage is TRBV6-5 and J usage is TRBJ1-5, with D possibly being TRBD1 (5 bases). V shed 5 bases and J shed 6 bases, with 17 bases lying between them. Germline CDR1 and CDR2: MNHEY and SVGAGI. This CDR3 comprises 15 residues. The CDR3 loop is CASSPAGKLSQPQHF. In DNA, the CDR3 is TGTGCCAGCAGTCCCGCAGGGAAGTTGAGTCAGCCCCAGCATTTT.

The genes are TRBV3-1 (or the pseudogene TRBV3-2) and TRBJ1-1; D might be TRBD1 (6 bases). The CDR3 length is 13 residues. In germline, CDR1 is LGHDT, CDR2 YNNKEL (reference sequence). Between the trimmed V and J ends, which lost 6 bases and 3 bases, there was a span of 11 bases. The CDR3 is CASSQQGYTEAFF. For the CDR3, the DNA is TGTGCCAGCAGTCAACAGGGCTACACTGAAGCTTTCTTT.

The rearrangement joins TRBV4-1 to TRBJ1-1, with a weak D call TRBD1 (6 bases). The CDR3 is made up of 17 amino acids. V gave up 4 bases and J gave up 5 bases, with 23 bases separating them. Germline V gene lookup returns CDR1 MGHRA and CDR2 YSYEKL. In nucleotides, the CDR3 is TGCGCCAGCAGCCGGAATGTAGGGCGGGGGGCGCTGACTGAAGCTTTCTTT. It yields the protein CASSRNVGRGALTEAFF.

This chain links TRBV10-3 with TRBJ1-1; D call uncertain. V was cut by 3 bases and J by 0 bases, with 5 bases left in between. The CDR3 runs to 13 residues. Germline V gene data show CDR1 as ENHRY and CDR2 as SYGVKD. This CDR3 is CAISEEMNTEAFF. The CDR3 DNA sequence: TGTGCCATCAGTGAAGAGATGAACACTGAAGCTTTCTTT.

This chain links TRBV5-1 with TRBJ2-1; 10 bases match TRBD1. Trimming took 4 bases from V and 7 from J; bases not matched to a gene: 2. Germline CDR1 SGHRS, CDR2 YFSETQ. The length of the CDR3 is 13 residues. The DNA for the CDR3 is TGCGCCAGCAGCAGACAGGGGGCTAATGAGCAGTTCTTC. Amino acids: CASSRQGANEQFF.

The rearrangement joins TRBV5-1 to TRBJ1-2; D ambiguous. The V end was cut by 1 base, the J end by 2 bases, with 12 bases between. The CDR3 totals 15 residues. The V gene's germline CDR1 is SGHRS and CDR2 YFSETQ. The CDR3 loop is CASSLLGTSNYGYTF. CDR3 bases: TGCGCCAGCAGCTTGTTGGGCACAAGCAACTATGGCTACACCTTC.

V gene TRBV12-5 combines with J gene TRBJ2-4; a weak D match, TRBD1 (5 bases). This CDR3 spans 15 amino acids. The V and J ends lost 0 bases and 7 bases respectively, with 13 bases between them. Germline lookup yields CDR1 LGHNT and CDR2 FRNRAP. The CDR3 loop reads CASGLVLNRFNIQYF. The CDR3 nucleotides are TGTGCTAGTGGTTTGGTACTAAACAGGTTTAACATTCAGTACTTC.

The chain recombines TRBV11-3 with TRBJ2-1, with TRBD2 matching over 15 bases. The CDR3 is 18 residues long. With 5 bases clipped from V and 1 base from J, the junction kept 6 bases outside the gene matches. CDR1 SGHNT and CDR2 YENEEA come from the germline V gene. The CDR3 spells CASSPGLAGGSSYNEQFF. The CDR3 DNA follows: TGTGCCAGCAGCCCAGGACTAGCGGGGGGGAGTTCCTACAATGAGCAGTTCTTC.

CDR3: CASSLAGGNTEAFF. The CDR3 DNA reads as TGTGCCAGCAGTCTGGCAGGGGGCAACACTGAAGCTTTCTTT. This chain uses TRBV7-3 with TRBJ1-1; 8 positions agree with TRBD1. The CDR3 loop spans 14 amino acids. V lost 6 bases, J lost 2 bases, and 5 bases stayed unmatched. Germline assignment: CDR1 SGHTA and CDR2 FQGTGA.

The chain employs TRBV3-1 (or the pseudogene TRBV3-2) and TRBJ2-1; 8 bases map to TRBD2. CDR1 and CDR2 from the germline V gene are LGHDT and YNNKEL (reference sequence). J lost 1 base, V lost 2 bases, and 1 base had no gene match. The CDR3 loop spans 15 amino acids. Here the CDR3 reads CASSQQRGSYNEQFF. The DNA for the CDR3 is TGTGCCAGCAGCCAACAGCGGGGGTCCTACAATGAGCAGTTCTTC.

The rearrangement joins TRBV10-1 to TRBJ2-5; no firm D call. This CDR3 comprises 14 residues. From germline, CDR1 is WNHNN and CDR2 SYGVQD (reference sequence). Between the trimmed V and J ends, which lost 0 bases and 5 bases, there was a span of 10 bases. CDR3 nucleotides: TGCGCCAGCAGTGAGTCGGGCAGAGACGAGACCCAGTACTTC. This sequence encodes CASSESGRDETQYF.

This sequence joins TRBV7-8 and TRBJ1-5; D perhaps matches TRBD1 (5 bases). The CDR3 loop spans 15 amino acids. Germline CDR1 SGHVS, CDR2 FQNEAQ. V lost 7 bases and J lost 4, with 17 bases in between. The CDR3 nucleotides are TGTGCCAGCACCTATAGCGGGACGGCTAATCAGCCCCAGCATTTT. Protein sequence: CASTYSGTANQPQHF.

This clone was observed a single time. The V and J genes are TRBV6-1 and TRBJ2-5, with D tentatively TRBD2 (6 bases). Trimming shortened V by 1 base and J by 6 bases, and 9 bases separated the two germline ends. The germline V gene has CDR1 MNHNS and CDR2 SASEGT. The CDR3 contains 13 residues. This chain's CDR3 is CASSEGGLKTQYF. In DNA form, the CDR3 reads TGTGCCAGCAGTGAAGGGGGACTGAAGACCCAGTACTTC.

The chain recombines TRBV5-8 with TRBJ1-2, with D maybe TRBD1 (6 bases). Trimming cost V 0 bases and J 3 bases, with 6 bases left between them. The V gene's germline CDR1 is SGHTS and CDR2 YDEGEE. The CDR3 sequence is 13 residues long. CDR3 in DNA: TGTGCCAGCAGCTTGGACAGGGACTATGGCTACACCTTC. This sequence encodes CASSLDRDYGYTF.

This chain links TRBV27 with TRBJ1-2; 7 nucleotides match TRBD1. After removal of 6 bases from V and 6 bases from J, the junction contained 16 bases not matched to a gene. Germline CDR1 reads MNHEY; CDR2 reads SMNVEV (reference sequence). The CDR3 totals 16 residues. CDR3 region: CASRALRTGASHGYTF. In DNA, the CDR3 is TGTGCCAGCAGGGCACTCCGTACAGGGGCCTCCCATGGCTACACCTTC.

This chain connects TRBV20-1 to TRBJ1-2, with 8 positions matching TRBD1. CDR3 length: 15 residues. J lost 0 bases, V lost 3 bases, and 6 bases had no gene match. Germline lookup yields CDR1 DFQATT and CDR2 SNEGSKA (reference sequence). The CDR3 region is CSASRTGRANYGYTF. The DNA for the CDR3 is TGCAGTGCTAGTCGGACAGGGAGAGCTAACTATGGCTACACCTTC.

This chain joins TRBV5-1 and TRBJ2-3; tentatively, D is TRBD1 (5 bases). This CDR3 has 15 residues. V lost 0 bases and J 3 bases, leaving 11 bases between the germline ends. The germline CDR1 and CDR2 sequences are SGHRS and YFSETQ. CDR3: CASSLAGYETDTQYF. CDR3 nucleotides: TGCGCCAGCAGCTTGGCAGGGTATGAAACAGATACGCAGTATTTT.

The chain has TRBV6-5 and TRBJ1-4; D remains unclear. This CDR3 spans 12 amino acids. Germline V gene sequence: CDR1 MNHEY, CDR2 SVGAGI. V lost 4 bases to trimming and J lost 4 bases, with 4 bases between them. The CDR3 coding sequence is TGTGCCAGCAGTTCCATTAATGAAAAACTGTTTTTT. It encodes CASSSINEKLFF.